These 20 T cell receptor beta chains were all obtained from the same sample, sequenced in a study of cytomegalovirus exposure and HLA in healthy donors. Primers for the PCR totalled 60 Vbeta and 13 Jbeta. Only in-frame clones appear in the TCRdb table, and some are missing; sequencing was by immunoSEQ multiplex PCR. The table includes more than 80,000 clones, roughly 74% detected once. The source material was PBMCs. All receptors derive from a woman aged 70-85 years in good health and CMV-seropositive.

The V gene is TRBV30, the J gene TRBJ1-6, with D possibly being TRBD1 (5 bases). V gave up 1 base and J gave up 10 bases, with 14 bases separating them. CDR3 length equals 14 residues. Germline CDR1 and CDR2: GTSNPN and SVGIG (reference sequence). This CDR3 is CAWSGQLTISPLHF. DNA for the CDR3: TGTGCCTGGAGTGGACAGCTAACCATATCACCCCTCCACTTT.

The chain couples TRBV5-4 to TRBJ2-7, with TRBD2 matching 13 bases. The V segment lost 4 bases and the J segment 9 bases; nucleotides outside the gene matches: 10. The germline gives CDR1 SGHNT, CDR2 YYREEE (reference sequence). The length of the CDR3 is 15 residues. In nucleotides, the CDR3 is TGTGCCAGCAGCACCGGGACTAGCGGGATGGTTGGGCAGTACTTC. This sequence encodes CASSTGTSGMVGQYF.

CDR3 region: CASSTPEGLAGVSSEQFF. The CDR3 DNA reads TGTGCCAGCAGCACCCCCGAGGGGCTAGCGGGAGTCTCCTCTGAGCAGTTCTTC. V gene TRBV7-2 combines with J gene TRBJ2-1; the match to TRBD2 covers 10 bases. The CDR3 length is 18 residues. The germline gives CDR1 SGHTA, CDR2 FQGNSA. With V trimmed by 5 bases and J by 9 bases, 19 bases remained unmatched.

The chain couples TRBV28 to TRBJ2-7, with 8 bases lining up with TRBD2. Germline V gene lookup returns CDR1 MDHEN and CDR2 SYDVKM. Trimming cost V 7 bases and J 4 bases; bases outside gene matches: 6. The CDR3 loop spans 13 amino acids. The CDR3 nucleotides are TGTGCCAGCACGCGGGGGGCGAGGTACGAGCAGTACTTC. Translated: CASTRGARYEQYF. Together with reference TRBV28 and TRBJ2-7, the CDR3 gives the full variable domain: DVKVTQSSRYLVKRTGEKVFLECVQDMDHENMFWYRQDPGLGLRLIYFSYDVKMKEKGDIPEGYSVSREKKERFSLILESASTNQTSMYLCASTRGARYEQYFGPGTRLTVT.

This clone was seen just once. The chain couples TRBV18 to TRBJ1-4, with D perhaps TRBD1 (6 bases). From germline, CDR1 is KGHSH and CDR2 LQKENI. This CDR3 has 13 amino acids. The V end lost 5 bases, the J end lost 5 bases, and 9 bases lay between the germline ends. Here the CDR3 DNA reads TGTGCCAGCTCAATGGGACAAAATGAAAAACTGTTTTTT. This gives the protein CASSMGQNEKLFF.

This clone has a single count. J is TRBJ2-1 and V is TRBV9; 8 bases are a match to TRBD1. Germline-derived CDR1 and CDR2 are SGDLS and YYNGEE. The ends lost 4 bases at V and 7 bases at J; junction bases unmatched: 16. The CDR3 is made up of 17 amino acids. The CDR3 reads CASSPRSRAGGRNEQFF. CDR3 bases: TGTGCCAGCAGCCCTCGCTCTAGGGCAGGGGGCCGGAATGAGCAGTTCTTC. The full variable domain, in which reference TRBV9 and TRBJ2-1 provide the parts outside the CDR3, is DSGVTQTPKHLITATGQRVTLRCSPRSGDLSVYWYQQSLDQGLQFLIQYYNGEERAKGNILERFSAQQFPDLHSELNLSSLELGDSALYFCASSPRSRAGGRNEQFFGPGTRLTVL.

This sequence joins TRBV7-8 and TRBJ1-3, with D unresolved. This CDR3 has 15 amino acids. The V gene lost 0 bases and the J gene lost 0 bases, with 6 bases spanning the gap. CDR1 is SGHVS, CDR2 FQNEAQ, per germline. CDR3 amino acids: CASSLAEASGNTIYF. CDR3 sequence (DNA): TGTGCCAGCAGCTTAGCCGAAGCCTCTGGAAACACCATATATTTT. Supplemented by reference TRBV7-8 and TRBJ1-3, the full variable domain reads GAGVSQSPRYKVAKRGQDVALRCDPISGHVSLFWYQQALGQGPEFLTYFQNEAQLDKSGLPSDRFFAERPEGSVSTLKIQRTQQEDSAVYLCASSLAEASGNTIYFGEGSWLTVV.

This chain connects TRBV18 to TRBJ1-6; D unclear. This CDR3 contains 14 residues. Germline CDR1 is KGHSH and CDR2 is LQKENI. V lost 10 bases and J 10 bases, leaving 20 bases between the germline ends. CDR3 sequence: CATSPGNGESPLHF. DNA for the CDR3: TGTGCCACGTCCCCCGGGAACGGGGAATCACCCCTCCACTTT. Full variable domain (missing parts from reference TRBV18 and TRBJ1-6): NAGVMQNPRHLVRRRGQEARLRCSPMKGHSHVYWYRQLPEEGLKFMVYLQKENIIDESGMPKERFSAEFPKEGPSILRIQQVVRGDSAAYFCATSPGNGESPLHFGNGTRLTVT.

The J gene is TRBJ2-7, the V gene TRBV10-1; 8 bases agree with TRBD1. Per germline, CDR1 WNHNN and CDR2 SYGVQD (reference sequence). The CDR3 is 13 residues long. Trimming cost V 5 bases and J 4 bases; bases outside gene matches: 4. The CDR3 nucleotides read TGCGCCAGCAGTCGACAGGGGAATTACGAGCAGTACTTC. It codes for CASSRQGNYEQYF.

V and J are TRBV7-3 and TRBJ1-6; D unclear. The CDR3 has 14 residues. The ends were cut back, 5 bases at V and 7 bases at J, with 12 bases in the middle. The germline gives CDR1 SGHTA, CDR2 FQGTGA. The CDR3 is CASSQNSQNSPLHF. DNA of the CDR3: TGTGCCAGCAGCCAAAACTCACAGAATTCACCCCTCCACTTT. The full variable domain, with the rest looked up from reference TRBV7-3 and TRBJ1-6, is GAGVSQTPSNKVTEKGKYVELRCDPISGHTALYWYRQSLGQGPEFLIYFQGTGAADDSGLPNDRFFAVRPEGSVSTLKIQRTERGDSAVYLCASSQNSQNSPLHFGNGTRLTVT.

The V call is TRBV7-6, the J call TRBJ2-6, with D possibly being TRBD1 (5 bases). CDR1 is SGHVS, CDR2 FNYEAQ, per germline. The CDR3 extends over 15 amino acids. V was pared by 5 bases and J by 0 bases, with 8 bases between. CDR3 nucleotide sequence: TGTGCCAGCAGCCGAGACAGCTCTGGGGCCAACGTCCTGACTTTC. It encodes CASSRDSSGANVLTF.

This clone was seen only once. At one boundary the junction diverges from the germline segment, which might be a read error. The chain is built from TRBV4-1 and TRBJ2-3, with D maybe TRBD1 (5 bases). This CDR3 spans 17 amino acids. CDR1 is MGHRA, CDR2 YSYEKL, per germline. The CDR3 sequence: CVSSQLRQSQNTDTQYF. The DNA of the CDR3 is TGCGTCAGCAGCCAACTAAGACAGTCGCAGAACACAGATACGCAGTATTTT.

This sequence joins TRBV11-3 and TRBJ2-1, with D maybe TRBD1 (6 bases). The ends were cut back, 1 base at V and 5 bases at J, with 18 bases in the middle. Germline V gene data show CDR1 as SGHNT and CDR2 as YENEEA. The CDR3 is made up of 17 amino acids. CDR3 residues: CASSLGVGTNSDNEQFF. CDR3 sequence (DNA): TGTGCCAGCAGCTTAGGGGTCGGGACAAATAGTGACAATGAGCAGTTCTTC.

This CDR3 reads CASSPPPGEGGEKLFF. CDR3 DNA sequence: TGTGCCAGCAGTCCACCACCAGGGGAGGGAGGCGAAAAACTGTTTTTT. This sequence joins TRBV6-6 and TRBJ1-4; possibly TRBD1 for D (6 bases). Germline CDR1 MNHNY, CDR2 SVGAGI (reference sequence). Trimming removed 5 bases from V and 8 bases from J, with 21 bases in between. The CDR3 spans 16 residues.

V is TRBV7-2 and J is TRBJ2-7; no clear D. This CDR3 has 11 amino acids. V lost 2 bases, J lost 5 bases, and 4 bases lay in between. Germline lookup yields CDR1 SGHTA and CDR2 FQGNSA. CDR3 nucleotide sequence: TGTGCCAGCAGCTTACGCGACGAGCAGTACTTC. This translates into CASSLRDEQYF.

The chain combines TRBV15 with TRBJ2-2, with D tentatively TRBD1 (7 bases). CDR3 length equals 15 residues. V lost 3 bases and J lost 5, with 13 bases in between. Per the germline V gene, CDR1 is LNHNV and CDR2 is YYDKDF (reference sequence). CDR3 protein: CATSRAAGGTGELFF. The DNA of the CDR3 is TGTGCCACCAGCAGGGCGGCAGGGGGGACCGGGGAGCTGTTTTTT.

There are a few counts of this clone. This chain uses TRBV27 with TRBJ1-1; TRBD1 might be the D (5 bases). The CDR3 consists of 13 residues. Per germline, CDR1 MNHEY and CDR2 SMNVEV (reference sequence). Trimming took 0 bases from V and 4 from J, leaving 6 bases between them. The CDR3 region has the DNA TGTGCCAGCAGTTTATCCCAGGGCACTGAAGCTTTCTTT. Translating it yields CASSLSQGTEAFF.

This clone showed up just a few times. V and J are TRBV30 and TRBJ1-4; 7 bases line up with TRBD1. After removal of 3 bases from V and 6 bases from J, the junction contained 7 bases not matched to a gene. Germline CDR1 reads GTSNPN; CDR2 reads SVGIG (reference sequence). The CDR3 is 14 residues long. DNA of the CDR3: TGTGCCTGGAGGAGGGGGACAGACTATGAAAAACTGTTTTTT. Amino acid sequence: CAWRRGTDYEKLFF.

The chain couples TRBV29-1 to TRBJ1-1; D gene uncertain. The CDR3 has 12 residues. Germline V CDR1 and CDR2: SQVTM, ANQGSEA. Trimming took 5 bases from V and 6 from J, leaving 13 bases between them. CDR3 DNA sequence: TGCAGCGTTACAATGGGCTTCCCTGAAGCTTTCTTT. Translating it yields CSVTMGFPEAFF. The variable domain in full, completed from reference TRBV29-1 and TRBJ1-1, reads SAVISQKPSRDICQRGTSLTIQCQVDSQVTMMFWYRQQPGQSLTLIATANQGSEATYESGFVIDKFPISRPNLTFSTLTVSNMSPEDSSIYLCSVTMGFPEAFFGQGTRLTVV.

The rearrangement joins TRBV4-1 to TRBJ1-1, with D possibly TRBD1 on 5 matching bases. Trimming cost V 1 base and J 1 base, with 13 bases left between them. The CDR3 covers 16 residues. Germline loops: CDR1 MGHRA, CDR2 YSYEKL. DNA of the CDR3: TGCGCCAGCAGCCAAGGCGCCCAGGGAGGGAACACTGAAGCTTTCTTT. Translation gives CASSQGAQGGNTEAFF.